The 2 T cell receptor beta chains reported below all come from one sample, sequenced in a study of CD8 T cells in Susac syndrome. RNA, at 0.5 to 1 ug, was reverse transcribed with random hexamers. TCRdb re-derived calls from the immunoSEQ multiplex PCR reads in MiXCR, one entry per CDR3 protein. This table has about 200,000 distinct CDR3 sequences, nearly 95% appearing once. The sequenced sample was CD4+ T cells from PBMCs. These receptors originate from a human donor with multiple sclerosis.

The chain joins TRBV3-1 to TRBJ1-5; D is possibly TRBD1 (5 bases). Trimming removed 4 bases from V and 7 bases from J, with 11 bases in between. The CDR3 is 13 residues long. Germline-derived CDR1 and CDR2 are LGHDT and YNNKEL (reference sequence). The CDR3 is CASSPAGGQPQHF. Here the CDR3 DNA reads TGTGCCAGCAGCCCCGCGGGGGGACAGCCCCAGCATTTT.

V gene TRBV27 combines with J gene TRBJ2-3; TRBD2 is a possible D gene (6 bases). This CDR3 is built from 15 residues. CDR1 MNHEY and CDR2 SMNVEV come from the germline V gene (reference sequence). The V end was cut by 4 bases, the J end by 4 bases, with 15 bases between. The CDR3 sequence: CASSSAGLSADTQYF. The CDR3 DNA is TGTGCCAGCAGTTCCGCGGGACTGTCTGCAGATACGCAGTATTTT.